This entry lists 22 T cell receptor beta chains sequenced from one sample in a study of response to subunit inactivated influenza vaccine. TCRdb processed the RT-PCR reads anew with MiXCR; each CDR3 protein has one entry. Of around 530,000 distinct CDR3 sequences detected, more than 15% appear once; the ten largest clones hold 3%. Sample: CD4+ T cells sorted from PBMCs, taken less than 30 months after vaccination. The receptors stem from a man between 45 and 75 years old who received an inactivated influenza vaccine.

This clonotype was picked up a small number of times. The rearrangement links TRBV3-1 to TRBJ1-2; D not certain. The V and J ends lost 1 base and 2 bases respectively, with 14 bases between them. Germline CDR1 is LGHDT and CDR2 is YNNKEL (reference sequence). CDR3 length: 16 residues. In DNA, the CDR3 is TGTGCCAGCAGCCAAGCTCCCCCAACCCGGAACTATGGCTACACCTTC. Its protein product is CASSQAPPTRNYGYTF.

The CDR3 loop reads CASSVDRGVEQYF. The CDR3 DNA sequence: TGTGCCAGCAGTGTGGACAGGGGTGTCGAGCAGTACTTC. The chain employs TRBV12-3 or TRBV12-4 and TRBJ2-7; 9 positions match TRBD1. The CDR3 loop spans 13 amino acids. Trimming removed 5 bases from V and 6 bases from J; junction bases left unmatched: 5.

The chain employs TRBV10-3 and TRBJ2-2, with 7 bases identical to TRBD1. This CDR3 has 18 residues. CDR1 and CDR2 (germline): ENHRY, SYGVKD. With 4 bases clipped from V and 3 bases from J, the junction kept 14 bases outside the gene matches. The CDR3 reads CAISGPGTGTAHTGELFF. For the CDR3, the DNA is TGTGCCATCAGTGGGCCAGGGACCGGGACAGCACACACCGGGGAGCTGTTTTTT.

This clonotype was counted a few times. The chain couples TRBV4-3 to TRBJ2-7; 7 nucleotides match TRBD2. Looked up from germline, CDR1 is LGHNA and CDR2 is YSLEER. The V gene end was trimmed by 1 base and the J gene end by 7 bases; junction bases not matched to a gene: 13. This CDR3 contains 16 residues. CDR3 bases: TGCGCCAGCAGCCAAGTAGAGGGGCTAGCGGCGGGGGAGCAGTACTTC. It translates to CASSQVEGLAAGEQYF.

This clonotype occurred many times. CDR3 sequence: CASSLMEPNYGYTF. The CDR3 bases are TGTGCCAGCAGCTTGATGGAGCCTAACTATGGCTACACCTTC. This chain joins TRBV13 and TRBJ1-2; D remains unclear. CDR1 and CDR2 (germline): PRHDT, FYEKMQ (reference sequence). Trimming removed 3 bases at V and 0 bases at J, with 8 bases between. The length of the CDR3 is 14 residues.

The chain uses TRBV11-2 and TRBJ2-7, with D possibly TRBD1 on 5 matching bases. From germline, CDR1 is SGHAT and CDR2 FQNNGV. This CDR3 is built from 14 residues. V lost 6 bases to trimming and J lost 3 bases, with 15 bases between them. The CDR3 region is CASSPDTLRYEQYF. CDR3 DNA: TGTGCCAGCAGTCCGGACACCTTACGCTACGAGCAGTACTTC. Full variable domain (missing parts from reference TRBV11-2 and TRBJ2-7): EAGVAQSPRYKIIEKRQSVAFWCNPISGHATLYWYQQILGQGPKLLIQFQNNGVVDDSQLPKDRFSAERLKGVDSTLKIQPAKLEDSAVYLCASSPDTLRYEQYFGPGTRLTVT.

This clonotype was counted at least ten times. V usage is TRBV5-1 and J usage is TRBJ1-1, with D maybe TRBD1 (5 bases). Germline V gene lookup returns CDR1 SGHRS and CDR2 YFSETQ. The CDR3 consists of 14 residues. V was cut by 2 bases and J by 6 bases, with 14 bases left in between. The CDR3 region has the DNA TGCGCCAGCAGCTTTACAGGAAAGAATCCTGAAGCTTTCTTT. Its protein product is CASSFTGKNPEAFF.

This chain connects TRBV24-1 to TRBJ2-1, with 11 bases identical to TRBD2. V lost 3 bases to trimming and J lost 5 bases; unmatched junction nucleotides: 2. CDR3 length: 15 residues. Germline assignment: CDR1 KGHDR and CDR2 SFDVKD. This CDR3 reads CATSDPGLADNEQFF. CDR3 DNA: TGTGCCACCAGTGATCCGGGACTAGCGGACAATGAGCAGTTCTTC.

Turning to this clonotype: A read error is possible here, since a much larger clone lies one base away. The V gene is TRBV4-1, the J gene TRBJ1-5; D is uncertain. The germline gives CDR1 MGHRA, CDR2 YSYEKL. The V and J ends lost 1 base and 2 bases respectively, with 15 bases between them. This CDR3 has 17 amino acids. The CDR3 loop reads CASSQVDLVLGNQPQHF. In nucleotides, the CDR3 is TGCGCCAGCAGCCAAGTTGATCTCGTTTTGGGCAATCAGCCCCAGCATTTT.

CDR3 sequence (DNA): TGTGCCAGCAGCCAAGATCTGGTGGATTTTATCTACGAGCAGTACTTC. Its protein product is CASSQDLVDFIYEQYF. The chain joins TRBV4-2 to TRBJ2-7; D is uncertain. V lost 0 bases and J 3 bases, leaving 15 bases between the germline ends. This CDR3 contains 16 residues. Germline V lookup: CDR1 LGHNA, CDR2 YNFKEQ.

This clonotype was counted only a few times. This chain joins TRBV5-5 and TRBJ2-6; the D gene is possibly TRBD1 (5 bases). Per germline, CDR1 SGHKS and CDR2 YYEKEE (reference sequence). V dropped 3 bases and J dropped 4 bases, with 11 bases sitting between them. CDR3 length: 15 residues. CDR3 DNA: TGTGCCAGCAGCTACAGGTTGGGAGGGGCCAACGTCCTGACTTTC. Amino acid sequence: CASSYRLGGANVLTF.

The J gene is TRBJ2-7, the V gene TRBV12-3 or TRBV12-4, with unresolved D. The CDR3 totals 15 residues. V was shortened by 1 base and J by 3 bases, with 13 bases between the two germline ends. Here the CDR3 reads CASSLGAEAIYEQYF. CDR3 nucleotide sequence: TGTGCCAGCAGTTTAGGGGCCGAGGCTATCTACGAGCAGTACTTC.

The CDR3: CATSDPGQGSAYRGYTF. The CDR3, as DNA: TGTGCCACCAGCGATCCGGGGCAGGGAAGCGCTTATCGCGGCTACACCTTC. The V gene is TRBV24-1, the J gene TRBJ1-2, with TRBD1 as a possible D gene (5 bases). This CDR3 is built from 17 residues. Germline V gives CDR1 KGHDR, CDR2 SFDVKD. Trimming stripped 7 bases from V and 8 bases from J, with 28 bases between.

CDR3 bases: TGCCGCCCAGAGAAAAGAGCCACAGATACGCAGTATTTT. Its protein is CRPEKRATDTQYF. This rearrangement joins TRBV21-1 to TRBJ2-3. TRBV21-1 is an annotated pseudogene. The CDR3 contains 13 residues.

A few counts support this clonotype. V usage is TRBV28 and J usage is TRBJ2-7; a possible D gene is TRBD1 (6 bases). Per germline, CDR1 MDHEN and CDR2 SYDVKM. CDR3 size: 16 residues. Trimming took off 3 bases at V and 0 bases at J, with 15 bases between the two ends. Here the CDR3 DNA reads TGTGCCAGCAGTTTCTCTAGTGGGGGCTACTCCTACGAGCAGTACTTC. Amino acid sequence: CASSFSSGGYSYEQYF. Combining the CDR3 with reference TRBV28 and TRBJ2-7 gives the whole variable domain DVKVTQSSRYLVKRTGEKVFLECVQDMDHENMFWYRQDPGLGLRLIYFSYDVKMKEKGDIPEGYSVSREKKERFSLILESASTNQTSMYLCASSFSSGGYSYEQYFGPGTRLTVT.

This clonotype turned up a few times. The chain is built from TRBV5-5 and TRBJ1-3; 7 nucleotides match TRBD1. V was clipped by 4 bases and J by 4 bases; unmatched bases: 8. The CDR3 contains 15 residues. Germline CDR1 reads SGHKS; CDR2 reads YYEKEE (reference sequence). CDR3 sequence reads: CASSRETGRGNTIYF. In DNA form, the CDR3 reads TGTGCCAGCAGCAGGGAGACAGGGAGAGGAAACACCATATATTTT.

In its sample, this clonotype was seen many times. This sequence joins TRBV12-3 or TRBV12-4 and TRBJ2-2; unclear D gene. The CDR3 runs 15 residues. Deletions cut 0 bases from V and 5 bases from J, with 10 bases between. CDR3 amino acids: CASSLAGLGTGELFF. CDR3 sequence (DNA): TGTGCCAGCAGTTTAGCAGGGTTGGGGACCGGGGAGCTGTTTTTT.

The CDR3 DNA follows: TGTGCCAGCAGCGTCGGACTAGCGGGAGGTCGAACCGGGGAGCTGTTTTTT. Translation gives CASSVGLAGGRTGELFF. This sequence joins TRBV9 and TRBJ2-2; 14 nucleotides agree with TRBD2. CDR3 length equals 17 residues. Trimming removed 2 bases from V and 5 bases from J; junction bases left unmatched: 5. Germline lookup yields CDR1 SGDLS and CDR2 YYNGEE.

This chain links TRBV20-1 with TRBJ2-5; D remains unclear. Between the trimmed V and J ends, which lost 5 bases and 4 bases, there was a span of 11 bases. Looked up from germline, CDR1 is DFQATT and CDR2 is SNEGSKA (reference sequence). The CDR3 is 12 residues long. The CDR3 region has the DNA TGCAGTGCTGAGGTTCTGGGAGAGACCCAGTACTTC. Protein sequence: CSAEVLGETQYF.

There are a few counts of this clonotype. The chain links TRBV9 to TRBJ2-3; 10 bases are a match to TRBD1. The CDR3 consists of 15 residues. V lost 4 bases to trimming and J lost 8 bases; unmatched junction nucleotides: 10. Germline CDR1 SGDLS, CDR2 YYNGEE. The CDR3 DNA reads TGTGCCAGCAGCCCGGGACAGGGGATTGGGGGTACGCAGTATTTT. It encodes CASSPGQGIGGTQYF.

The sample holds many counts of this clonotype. This chain's CDR3 is CASSWASGGLNEQFF. The CDR3, as DNA: TGTGCCAGCAGTTGGGCTAGCGGGGGACTCAATGAGCAGTTCTTC. The rearrangement links TRBV12-3 or TRBV12-4 to TRBJ2-1, with 10 bases fitting TRBD2. This CDR3 is 15 amino acids long. The J segment lost 6 bases and the V segment lost 4 bases, leaving 6 bases of the junction unmatched.

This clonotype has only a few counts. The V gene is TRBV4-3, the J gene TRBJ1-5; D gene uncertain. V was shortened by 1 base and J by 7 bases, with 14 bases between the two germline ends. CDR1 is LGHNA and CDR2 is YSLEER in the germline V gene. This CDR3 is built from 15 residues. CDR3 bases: TGCGCCAGCAGCCAAGGCCACTTGTTAGAGCAGCCCCAGCATTTT. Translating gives CASSQGHLLEQPQHF.